This T cell receptor beta chain came from a study of stem cell transplantation in POMP-related autoinflammatory disease. Whole-study context: Defective thymoproteasomes were hypothesized to impair CD8+ T-cell positive selection. Study results and limitations: PRAID patients trended toward lower TRB diversity and higher clonality in all analyzed T-cell subsets.

Sequencing was performed with immunoSEQ multiplex PCR; in TCRdb, only in-frame clones are kept and a portion is missing. The sample contains over 60,000 clones, approximately 91% of which appear only once. Trimming shortened V by 9 bases and J by 6 bases, and 15 bases separated the two germline ends. The germline CDR1 and CDR2 sequences are KGHDR and SFDVKD. This CDR3 has 13 residues. Points on this clone: Its specificity is not known.

Material: CD4+ T cells from PBMCs, obtained after stem cell transplantation. The sequence came from a human patient with POMP-related autoinflammation and immune dysregulation (PRAID). Some of the T cells may derive from the graft donor. This chain uses TRBV24-1 with TRBJ2-3; D gene ambiguous. The CDR3 DNA is TGTGCCACCTCGTACGATAATTGGGATACGCAGTATTTT. Its protein product is CATSYDNWDTQYF.